This T cell receptor (beta chain) was sequenced in a study of blood T cells in healthy people across ages. Those donating, healthy Caucasian individuals from Russia, were aged 6 to 90. For the second PCR, which ran for 7 to 11 cycles, a sample-barcoded 5' primer and a J-beta primer mix were used. TCRdb re-called the 5' RACE reads through MiXCR, storing one row per CDR3 protein. Of about 770,000 distinct CDR3 sequences in the sample, roughly 44% were seen once. This CDR3 comprises 13 residues. Germline V CDR1 and CDR2: DFQATT, SNEGSKA (reference sequence). Between the trimmed V and J ends, which lost 5 bases and 4 bases, there was a span of 14 bases.

Material for sequencing was blood. This TCR came from a man in his sixties in good health. This sequence joins TRBV20-1 and TRBJ1-2; D is undetermined. DNA of the CDR3: TGCAGTGCTTTCGACGCCGCGAGCTATGGCTACACCTTC. Its translation: CSAFDAASYGYTF.